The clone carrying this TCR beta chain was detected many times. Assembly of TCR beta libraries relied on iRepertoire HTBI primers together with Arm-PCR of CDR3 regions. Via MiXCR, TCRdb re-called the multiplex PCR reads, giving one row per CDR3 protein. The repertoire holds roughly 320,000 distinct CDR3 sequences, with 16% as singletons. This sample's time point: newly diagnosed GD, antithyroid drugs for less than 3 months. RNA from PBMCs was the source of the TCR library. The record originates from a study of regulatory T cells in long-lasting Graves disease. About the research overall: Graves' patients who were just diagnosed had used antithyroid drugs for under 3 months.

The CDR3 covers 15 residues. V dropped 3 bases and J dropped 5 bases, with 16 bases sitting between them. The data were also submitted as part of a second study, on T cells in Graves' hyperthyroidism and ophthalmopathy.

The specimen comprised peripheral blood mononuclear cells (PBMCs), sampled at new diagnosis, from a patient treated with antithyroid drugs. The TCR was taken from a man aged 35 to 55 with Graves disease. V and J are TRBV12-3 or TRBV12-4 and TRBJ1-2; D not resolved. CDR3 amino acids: CASSLRMGSWYGYTF. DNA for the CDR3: TGTGCCAGCAGTTTGAGGATGGGAAGTTGGTATGGCTACACCTTC.